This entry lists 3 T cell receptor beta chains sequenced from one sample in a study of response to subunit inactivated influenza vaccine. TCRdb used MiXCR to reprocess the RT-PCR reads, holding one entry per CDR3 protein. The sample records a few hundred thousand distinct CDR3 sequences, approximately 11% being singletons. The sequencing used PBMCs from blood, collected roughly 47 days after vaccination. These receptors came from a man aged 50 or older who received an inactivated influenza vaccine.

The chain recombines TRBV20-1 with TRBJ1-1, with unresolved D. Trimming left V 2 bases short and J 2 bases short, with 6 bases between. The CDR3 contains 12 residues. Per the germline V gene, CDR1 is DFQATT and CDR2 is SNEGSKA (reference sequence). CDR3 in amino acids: CSARKPNTEAFF. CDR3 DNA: TGCAGTGCTAGAAAACCTAACACTGAAGCTTTCTTT.

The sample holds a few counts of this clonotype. The CDR3 region is CASSFSGQQYGYTF. As DNA, the CDR3 is TGTGCCAGCAGTTTTTCGGGACAGCAGTATGGCTACACCTTC. V gene TRBV12-3 or TRBV12-4 combines with J gene TRBJ1-2, with 7 bases matching TRBD1. The J segment lost 5 bases and the V segment lost 3 bases, leaving 6 bases of the junction unmatched. The CDR3 loop spans 14 amino acids.

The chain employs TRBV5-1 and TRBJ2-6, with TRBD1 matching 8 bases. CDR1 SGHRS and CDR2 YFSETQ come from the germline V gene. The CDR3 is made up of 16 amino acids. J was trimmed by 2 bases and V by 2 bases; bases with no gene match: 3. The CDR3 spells CASSFWTGTGANVLTF. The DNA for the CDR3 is TGCGCCAGCAGCTTTTGGACAGGGACTGGGGCCAACGTCCTGACTTTC.